The 15 T cell receptor beta chains given below trace back to one sample, sequenced in a study of blood T cell repertoires in COVID-19. The protocol was immunoSEQ multiplex PCR, while the TCRdb copy is restricted to in-frame clones and leaves out a portion. Of 250,000 to 350,000 clones listed, about 81% are singletons. Sequenced sample: peripheral blood. Receptors were obtained from a human donor with COVID-19, enrolled during active disease. The donor label of this sample is uncertain.

This sequence joins TRBV7-2 and TRBJ1-5, with unresolved D. The CDR3 runs 14 residues. V gave up 4 bases and J gave up 5 bases, with 12 bases separating them. Germline loops: CDR1 SGHTA, CDR2 FQGNSA. CDR3: CASSYGLGDQPQHF. The CDR3 DNA is TGTGCCAGCAGCTACGGACTAGGCGATCAGCCCCAGCATTTT.

This chain uses TRBV27 with TRBJ1-2; 8 nucleotides match TRBD1. The germline V gene has CDR1 MNHEY and CDR2 SMNVEV (reference sequence). Losses at the gene ends were 5 bases for V and 11 bases for J; bases not matched to a gene: 13. The CDR3 consists of 14 residues. Here the CDR3 DNA reads TGTGCCAGCAGTCAAGTCCCCGGGACAGGTGTTTACACCTTC. It codes for CASSQVPGTGVYTF.

The chain employs TRBV11-2 and TRBJ1-2, with D tentatively TRBD1 (5 bases). The CDR3 contains 14 residues. Germline V gene lookup returns CDR1 SGHAT and CDR2 FQNNGV. The V end was cut by 3 bases, the J end by 2 bases, with 10 bases between. The CDR3 sequence is CASSFLGGNYGYTF. The CDR3 DNA reads as TGTGCCAGCAGCTTCCTCGGGGGAAACTATGGCTACACCTTC.

The CDR3 sequence is CASSLASTGETQYF. The CDR3 coding sequence is TGTGCCAGCAGCTTAGCGTCAACGGGGGAGACCCAGTACTTC. The V and J genes are TRBV7-9 and TRBJ2-5; maybe TRBD2 (5 bases). CDR3 length equals 14 residues. V lost 0 bases to trimming and J lost 5 bases, with 10 bases between them. Per germline, CDR1 SEHNR and CDR2 FQNEAQ (reference sequence).

This clone was detected once. The chain couples TRBV7-2 to TRBJ1-1; 9 positions agree with TRBD1. The CDR3 has 16 amino acids. The J segment lost 5 bases and the V segment lost 2 bases, leaving 9 bases of the junction unmatched. CDR1 and CDR2 from the germline V gene are SGHTA and FQGNSA. The CDR3 DNA reads as TGTGCCAGCAGCTTACACAGGGGGCGCGGTTGGACTGAAGCTTTCTTT. Its protein product is CASSLHRGRGWTEAFF.

V and J are TRBV12-3 or TRBV12-4 and TRBJ2-7, with no clear D. The CDR3 covers 12 residues. V gave up 3 bases and J gave up 4 bases, with 7 bases separating them. CDR3 coding DNA: TGTGCCAGCAGTTTGACATCGTACGAGCAGTACTTC. Residues: CASSLTSYEQYF.

This chain uses TRBV4-3 with TRBJ2-7, with 11 bases fitting TRBD1. J was trimmed by 0 bases and V by 0 bases; bases with no gene match: 7. This CDR3 spans 18 amino acids. Germline V gene data show CDR1 as LGHNA and CDR2 as YSLEER. The CDR3 DNA reads TGCGCCAGCAGCCAAGATACAAGCGGGACAGGGGGCTCCTACGAGCAGTACTTC. It specifies CASSQDTSGTGGSYEQYF.

This clone was seen more than once but under ten times. The chain links TRBV13 to TRBJ2-1; the D gene is possibly TRBD2 (6 bases). The CDR3 is 17 residues long. V lost 5 bases and J 1 base, leaving 18 bases between the germline ends. Germline CDR1 reads PRHDT; CDR2 reads FYEKMQ (reference sequence). CDR3 residues: CASSPELGGTSYNEQFF. The CDR3 DNA reads TGTGCCAGCAGCCCCGAGTTGGGCGGGACGTCCTACAATGAGCAGTTCTTC.

J is TRBJ2-2 and V is TRBV6-5; perhaps TRBD1 as D (5 bases). The V end lost 0 bases, the J end lost 3 bases, and 11 bases lay between the germline ends. This CDR3 is 16 amino acids long. In germline, CDR1 is MNHEY, CDR2 SVGAGI. The CDR3 nucleotides are TGTGCCAGCAGTTACTCGACCAGGGTCTACACCGGGGAGCTGTTTTTT. Encoded protein: CASSYSTRVYTGELFF.

In this sample, this clone turned up once. The chain is built from TRBV5-1 and TRBJ2-2, with 9 bases fitting TRBD1. V was pared by 1 base and J by 6 bases, with 7 bases of the junction left unmatched. The CDR3 consists of 16 residues. Germline V lookup: CDR1 SGHRS, CDR2 YFSETQ. The CDR3 nucleotides read TGCGCCAGCAGCTTGTCCGGGACAGGGCCCTCCGGGGAGCTGTTTTTT. It codes for CASSLSGTGPSGELFF.

The chain combines TRBV7-6 with TRBJ1-2; TRBD1 is a possible D gene (6 bases). With 6 bases removed from V and 10 bases from J, the gap between germline ends came to 12 bases. Germline V CDR1 and CDR2: SGHVS, FNYEAQ. The CDR3 runs 11 residues. The CDR3 sequence is CASRPTGVYTF. The CDR3 nucleotides are TGTGCCAGCAGACCGACAGGAGTCTACACCTTC.

The V call is TRBV5-1, the J call TRBJ2-5, with 9 positions matching TRBD1. The CDR3 runs 17 residues. V dropped 3 bases and J dropped 5; count of bases not matched to a gene: 14. Germline assignment: CDR1 SGHRS and CDR2 YFSETQ. The CDR3 here is CASSSSGQGWTGETQYF. DNA of the CDR3: TGCGCCAGCAGCTCCTCGGGACAGGGTTGGACGGGGGAGACCCAGTACTTC.

The chain has TRBV9 and TRBJ2-3; TRBD2 agrees at 8 bases. The CDR3 runs to 14 residues. J gave up 2 bases and V 6 bases, and 5 bases lay outside the gene matches. CDR1 is SGDLS, CDR2 YYNGEE, per germline. CDR3 sequence reads: CASTRGLATDTQYF. CDR3 nucleotide sequence: TGTGCCAGCACCCGAGGACTAGCCACAGATACGCAGTATTTT.

The chain uses TRBV28 and TRBJ2-7, with D tentatively TRBD2 (6 bases). V was shortened by 5 bases and J by 7 bases, with 21 bases between the two germline ends. The CDR3 is 15 amino acids. Per germline, CDR1 MDHEN and CDR2 SYDVKM. The CDR3 sequence: CASSPSLAGSGEQYF. CDR3 nucleotides: TGTGCCAGCAGTCCGAGTCTGGCGGGATCTGGAGAGCAGTACTTC.

The gene calls are TRBV18 and TRBJ2-1; 8 bases map to TRBD1. Germline-derived CDR1 and CDR2 are KGHSH and LQKENI. CDR3 length equals 15 residues. The V and J ends lost 5 bases and 5 bases, in that order; junction bases with no gene match: 8. CDR3 nucleotide sequence: TGTGCCAGCTCATCCGGACAGGGATTGGACAATGAGCAGTTCTTC. Encoded protein: CASSSGQGLDNEQFF.